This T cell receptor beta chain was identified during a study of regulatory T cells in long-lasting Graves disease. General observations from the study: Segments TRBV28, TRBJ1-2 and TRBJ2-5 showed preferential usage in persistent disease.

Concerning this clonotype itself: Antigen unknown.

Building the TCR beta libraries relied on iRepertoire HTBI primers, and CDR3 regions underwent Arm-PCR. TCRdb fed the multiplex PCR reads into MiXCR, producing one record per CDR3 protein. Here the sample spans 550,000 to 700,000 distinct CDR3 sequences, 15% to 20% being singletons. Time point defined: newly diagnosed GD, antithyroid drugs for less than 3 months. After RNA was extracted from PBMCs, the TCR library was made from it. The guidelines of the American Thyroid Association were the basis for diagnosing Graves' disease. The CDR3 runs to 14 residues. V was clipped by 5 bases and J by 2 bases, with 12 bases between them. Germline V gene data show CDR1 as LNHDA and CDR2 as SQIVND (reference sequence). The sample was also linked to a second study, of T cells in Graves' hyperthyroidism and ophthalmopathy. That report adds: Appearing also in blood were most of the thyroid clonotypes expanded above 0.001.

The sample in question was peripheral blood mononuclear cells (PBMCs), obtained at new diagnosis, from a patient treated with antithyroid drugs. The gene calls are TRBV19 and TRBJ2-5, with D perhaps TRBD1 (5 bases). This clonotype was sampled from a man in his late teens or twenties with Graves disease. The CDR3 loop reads CASSPQAGQETQYF. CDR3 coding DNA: TGTGCCAGTAGTCCGCAGGCAGGGCAAGAGACCCAGTACTTC.